These 21 T cell receptor beta chains came from one sample sequenced in a study of CD8 T cells in ankylosing spondylitis. Regarding the study as a whole: Ankylosing spondylitis blood seemed to carry a telltale TCR beta motif made of fewer than ten highly homologous variants.

What these receptors recognize is not known. TCRdb passed the 5' RACE reads through MiXCR, listing each CDR3 protein once. The repertoire holds approximately 500,000 distinct CDR3 sequences, about 13% seen once, with almost 7% in the top ten. Specimen: blood, either unsorted or a sorted T cell fraction (not recorded which). The receptors were gathered from a male donor with ankylosing spondylitis.

This clonotype was detected ten times or more. This CDR3 is CASSRLAGATYEQYF. CDR3 DNA: TGTGCCAGCAGCCGACTAGCGGGAGCCACCTACGAGCAGTACTTC. The chain links TRBV7-2 to TRBJ2-7; 12 bases align to TRBD2. This CDR3 has 15 amino acids. Per the germline V gene, CDR1 is SGHTA and CDR2 is FQGNSA. The ends lost 5 bases at V and 2 bases at J; junction bases unmatched: 4. Full variable domain (remainder filled in from reference TRBV7-2 and TRBJ2-7): GAGVSQSPSNKVTEKGKDVELRCDPISGHTALYWYRQSLGQGLEFLIYFQGNSAPDKSGLPSDRFSAERTGGSVSTLTIQRTQQEDSAVYLCASSRLAGATYEQYFGPGTRLTVT.

This clonotype was picked up many times. The chain links TRBV29-1 to TRBJ2-7, with TRBD1 matching over 7 bases. Unmatched junction bases numbered 6, after V lost 5 bases and J lost 5 bases. Germline loops: CDR1 SQVTM, CDR2 ANQGSEA. The CDR3 covers 12 residues. CDR3 sequence: CSVRQGSNEQYF. The CDR3 nucleotides are TGCAGCGTTCGACAGGGAAGTAACGAGCAGTACTTC.

This clonotype was seen only a few times. The V gene is TRBV5-1, the J gene TRBJ2-2; D gene ambiguous. CDR1 SGHRS and CDR2 YFSETQ come from the germline V gene. CDR3 size: 14 residues. Trimming removed 4 bases at V and 4 bases at J, with 11 bases between. CDR3 sequence reads: CASSIQQGTGELFF. The CDR3 nucleotides read TGCGCCAGCAGCATTCAGCAAGGCACCGGGGAGCTGTTTTTT.

This sequence joins TRBV5-1 and TRBJ1-1; D remains unclear. The germline CDR1 and CDR2 sequences are SGHRS and YFSETQ. The CDR3 totals 16 residues. V was shortened by 1 base and J by 0 bases, with 13 bases between the two germline ends. CDR3 in DNA: TGCGCCAGCAGCTTGACGGGTCGAGGTATGAACACTGAAGCTTTCTTT. Its translation: CASSLTGRGMNTEAFF.

A few counts support this clonotype. CDR3 coding DNA: TGTGCCAGTAGTATCAGGGGCGGGTCCTCCTACGAGCAGTACTTC. Its protein product is CASSIRGGSSYEQYF. V and J are TRBV19 and TRBJ2-7; tentatively, D is TRBD1 (6 bases). The V gene's germline CDR1 is LNHDA and CDR2 SQIVND (reference sequence). The CDR3 has 15 amino acids. Between the trimmed V and J ends, which lost 3 bases and 0 bases, there was a span of 12 bases.

The V gene is TRBV7-2, the J gene TRBJ2-7; the D gene is possibly TRBD2 (6 bases). Germline V gives CDR1 SGHTA, CDR2 FQGNSA. V was cut by 1 base and J by 7 bases, with 14 bases left in between. The CDR3 length is 14 residues. CDR3 protein: CASSLGPGAGEQYF. In DNA, the CDR3 is TGTGCCAGCAGCTTAGGACCGGGAGCAGGGGAGCAGTACTTC. The entire variable domain, with the rest obtained from reference TRBV7-2 and TRBJ2-7, is as follows: GAGVSQSPSNKVTEKGKDVELRCDPISGHTALYWYRQSLGQGLEFLIYFQGNSAPDKSGLPSDRFSAERTGGSVSTLTIQRTQQEDSAVYLCASSLGPGAGEQYFGPGTRLTVT.

This clonotype was picked up many times. This chain links TRBV5-1 with TRBJ2-2; no reliable D call. Germline lookup yields CDR1 SGHRS and CDR2 YFSETQ. The CDR3 is 17 residues long. Trimming shortened V by 0 bases and J by 0 bases, and 12 bases separated the two germline ends. Written as DNA, the CDR3 is TGCGCCAGCAGCTTGGACTCCCGTTCCGCGAACACCGGGGAGCTGTTTTTT. This sequence encodes CASSLDSRSANTGELFF.

This clonotype was counted between two and nine times. V and J are TRBV20-1 and TRBJ2-2; 7 nucleotides line up with TRBD2. The CDR3 contains 14 residues. The V segment lost 0 bases and the J segment 3 bases; nucleotides outside the gene matches: 1. Germline V CDR1 and CDR2: DFQATT, SNEGSKA (reference sequence). The CDR3 region has the DNA TGCAGTGCTAGAGACGGGAGGTACACCGGGGAGCTGTTTTTT. Translating gives CSARDGRYTGELFF.

This clonotype has at least ten counts. The chain uses TRBV15 and TRBJ1-6; D gene ambiguous. Germline V gene sequence: CDR1 LNHNV, CDR2 YYDKDF (reference sequence). This CDR3 is built from 16 residues. Deletions cut 1 base from V and 0 bases from J, with 7 bases between. The DNA for the CDR3 is TGTGCCACCAGCAGAGGACTGAGCTCCTATAATTCACCCCTCCACTTT. This codes for CATSRGLSSYNSPLHF.

J is TRBJ1-4 and V is TRBV29-1; D is uncertain. Germline CDR1 SQVTM, CDR2 ANQGSEA. V was cut by 2 bases and J by 8 bases, with 6 bases left in between. The CDR3 consists of 11 residues. The CDR3 DNA reads TGCAGCGTTGAAATAGGGGAAAAACTGTTTTTT. It encodes CSVEIGEKLFF.

This clonotype was observed a handful of times. This chain uses TRBV20-1 with TRBJ1-1, with TRBD1 matching 8 bases. Trimming cost V 6 bases and J 5 bases; bases outside gene matches: 8. The germline V gene has CDR1 DFQATT and CDR2 SNEGSKA (reference sequence). This CDR3 contains 13 residues. The CDR3 sequence: CSALRDRSTEAFF. As DNA, the CDR3 is TGCAGTGCCCTCCGGGACAGGTCAACTGAAGCTTTCTTT.

This clonotype was recorded many times. V usage is TRBV5-1 and J usage is TRBJ2-5; D remains unclear. The CDR3 spans 14 residues. Per germline, CDR1 SGHRS and CDR2 YFSETQ. The germline V and J ends were trimmed by 0 bases and 4 bases, with 10 bases remaining between them. The CDR3 DNA follows: TGCGCCAGCAGCTTGGCCGGAGTTGGAGAGACCCAGTACTTC. Protein product: CASSLAGVGETQYF.

Only a few counts were recorded for this clonotype. The genes are TRBV3-1 and TRBJ1-1; 7 bases agree with TRBD1. Per the germline V gene, CDR1 is LGHDT and CDR2 is YNNKEL (reference sequence). V lost 3 bases and J lost 3; bases outside the gene matches: 1. The CDR3 totals 13 residues. This chain's CDR3 is CASSHGTDTEAFF. The CDR3 DNA is TGTGCCAGCAGCCACGGGACAGACACTGAAGCTTTCTTT.

This clonotype was counted a few times. The chain joins TRBV7-7 to TRBJ2-7; D perhaps matches TRBD2 (7 bases). Trimming shortened V by 5 bases and J by 2 bases, and 16 bases separated the two germline ends. CDR1 is SSHAT, CDR2 FNYEAQ, per germline (reference sequence). There are 15 residues in the CDR3. DNA of the CDR3: TGTGCCAGCAGCAGGGGGGCTAGCGGACCCTACGAGCAGTACGTC. This sequence encodes CASSRGASGPYEQYV.

This chain links TRBV27 with TRBJ2-1; weak D call: TRBD1 (6 bases). V was shortened by 5 bases and J by 6 bases, with 20 bases between the two germline ends. This CDR3 region has 16 residues. Germline-derived CDR1 and CDR2 are MNHEY and SMNVEV (reference sequence). The CDR3 is CASSRMSGPGVNEQFF. Written as DNA, the CDR3 is TGTGCCAGCAGTCGGATGTCAGGGCCAGGGGTCAATGAGCAGTTCTTC.

The gene calls are TRBV6-1 and TRBJ2-1, with D maybe TRBD2 (6 bases). CDR1 is MNHNS, CDR2 SASEGT, per germline. V shed 8 bases and J shed 7 bases, with 21 bases lying between them. The CDR3 runs to 15 residues. The CDR3 loop reads CASGRKRGLENEQFF. In DNA, the CDR3 is TGTGCCAGCGGGAGGAAGAGGGGCCTGGAAAATGAGCAGTTCTTC.

The rearrangement links TRBV20-1 to TRBJ2-5; 7 nucleotides align to TRBD2. The CDR3 sequence is 17 residues long. The germline V gene encodes CDR1 DFQATT and CDR2 SNEGSKA (reference sequence). The ends lost 3 bases at V and 1 base at J; junction bases unmatched: 14. CDR3 protein: CSASGVLSGTLQETQYF. Written as DNA, the CDR3 is TGCAGTGCTAGTGGGGTCCTCAGCGGGACTCTCCAAGAGACCCAGTACTTC.

The V call is TRBV6-1, the J call TRBJ1-5; 7 bases fit TRBD1. The germline V gene encodes CDR1 MNHNS and CDR2 SASEGT. Germline trimming cut 4 bases from V and 4 bases from J; bases unmatched to any gene: 7. The CDR3 runs 15 residues. CDR3 sequence: CASSGLRQGNQPQHF. The DNA of the CDR3 is TGTGCCAGCAGTGGACTTAGACAGGGAAATCAGCCCCAGCATTTT.

The chain is built from TRBV6-2 or TRBV6-3 and TRBJ2-1; D gene unclear. V dropped 10 bases and J dropped 3 bases, with 4 bases sitting between them. CDR1 and CDR2 from the germline V gene are MNHEY and SVGEGT. CDR3 length equals 10 residues. CDR3 region: CATRYNEQFF. The CDR3 DNA follows: TGTGCCACCCGCTACAATGAGCAGTTCTTC.

This clonotype was counted between two and nine times. The chain links TRBV12-3 or TRBV12-4 to TRBJ2-1; D is ambiguous. This CDR3 comprises 16 residues. The V gene lost 6 bases and the J gene lost 0 bases, with 15 bases spanning the gap. The CDR3 is CASSRGPVSSYNEQFF. The CDR3 bases are TGTGCCAGCAGCCGAGGCCCCGTTAGCTCCTACAATGAGCAGTTCTTC.

There are many counts of this clonotype. The chain uses TRBV13 and TRBJ2-1, with no clear D. The CDR3 has 11 residues. Germline V gives CDR1 PRHDT, CDR2 FYEKMQ (reference sequence). The ends were cut back, 5 bases at V and 8 bases at J, with 7 bases in the middle. CDR3 region: CASSEVDEQFF. CDR3 DNA: TGTGCCAGCAGCGAGGTGGATGAGCAGTTCTTC.